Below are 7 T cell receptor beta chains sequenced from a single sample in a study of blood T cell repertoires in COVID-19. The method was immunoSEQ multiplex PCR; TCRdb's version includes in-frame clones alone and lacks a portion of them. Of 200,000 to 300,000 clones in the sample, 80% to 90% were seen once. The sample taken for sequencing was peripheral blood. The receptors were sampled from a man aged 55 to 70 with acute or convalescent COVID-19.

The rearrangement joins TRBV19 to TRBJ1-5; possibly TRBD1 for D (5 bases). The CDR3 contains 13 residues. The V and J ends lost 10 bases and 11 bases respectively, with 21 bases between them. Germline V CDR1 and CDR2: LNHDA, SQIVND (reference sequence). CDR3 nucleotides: TGTGCCATCCAGGGATTAGGGGAAGTGGCCCAGCATTTT. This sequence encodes CAIQGLGEVAQHF.

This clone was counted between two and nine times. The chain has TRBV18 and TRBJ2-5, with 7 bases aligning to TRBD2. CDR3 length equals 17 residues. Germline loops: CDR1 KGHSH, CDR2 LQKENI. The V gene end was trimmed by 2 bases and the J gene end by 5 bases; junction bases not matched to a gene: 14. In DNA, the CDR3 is TGTGCCAGCTCACCATTGCTAGCGGCAACCTACGGGGAGACCCAGTACTTC. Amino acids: CASSPLLAATYGETQYF.

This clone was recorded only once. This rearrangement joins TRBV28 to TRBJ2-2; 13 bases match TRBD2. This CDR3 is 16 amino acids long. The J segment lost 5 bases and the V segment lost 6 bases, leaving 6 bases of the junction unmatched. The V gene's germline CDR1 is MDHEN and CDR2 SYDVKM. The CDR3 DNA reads TGTGCCAGCAGCCCCGGACTAGCGGGAGATACCGGGGAGCTGTTTTTT. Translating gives CASSPGLAGDTGELFF.

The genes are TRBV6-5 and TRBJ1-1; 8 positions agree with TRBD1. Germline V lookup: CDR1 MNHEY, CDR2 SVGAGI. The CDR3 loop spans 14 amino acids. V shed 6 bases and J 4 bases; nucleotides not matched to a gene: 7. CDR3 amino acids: CASRREQGGTEAFF. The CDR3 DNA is TGTGCCAGCAGGCGGGAACAGGGGGGCACTGAAGCTTTCTTT.

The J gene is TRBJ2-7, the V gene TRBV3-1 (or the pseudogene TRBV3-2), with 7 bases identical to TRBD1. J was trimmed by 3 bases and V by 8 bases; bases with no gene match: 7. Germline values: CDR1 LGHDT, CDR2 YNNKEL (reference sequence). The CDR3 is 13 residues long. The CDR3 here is CASSPTGSYEQYF. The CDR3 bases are TGTGCCAGCTCCCCGACAGGGAGCTACGAGCAGTACTTC.

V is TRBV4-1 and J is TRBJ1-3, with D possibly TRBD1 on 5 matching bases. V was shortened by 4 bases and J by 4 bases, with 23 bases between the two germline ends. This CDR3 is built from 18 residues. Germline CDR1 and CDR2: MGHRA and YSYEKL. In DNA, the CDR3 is TGCGCCAGCAGCCCCCGTCAAATAAACAGGCTAAAGGGAAACACCATATATTTT. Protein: CASSPRQINRLKGNTIYF.

The CDR3 DNA sequence: TGTGCCAGCAGCTTAATGGACTTACAGAACACTGAAGCTTTCTTT. Encoded protein: CASSLMDLQNTEAFF. This chain joins TRBV7-9 and TRBJ1-1; the D is unclear. Trimming took off 2 bases at V and 1 base at J, with 11 bases between the two ends. This CDR3 has 15 amino acids. Germline-derived CDR1 and CDR2 are SEHNR and FQNEAQ (reference sequence).